This T cell receptor (beta chain) is from a study of blood T cell repertoires in COVID-19. Enrolled through a virtual design, the participants were between about 18 and 100 years of age and came from about two dozen US areas. Measured with immunoSEQ multiplex PCR; TCRdb has only the in-frame clones, and not every one. The repertoire holds under 250,000 clones, with roughly 80% as singletons. CDR3 length equals 13 residues. The germline V gene has CDR1 MNHEY and CDR2 SVGAGI. The V end lost 2 bases, the J end lost 1 base, and 5 bases lay between the germline ends. The rearrangement joins TRBV6-5 to TRBJ1-1; D remains ambiguous. This TCR came from a woman aged 40-49 years who had been exposed to COVID-19. Sequencing was done on a sample of PBMCs or T cells enriched from blood (not recorded which). The CDR3 sequence: CASSYGGNTEAFF. The CDR3 DNA reads as TGTGCCAGCAGTTACGGAGGGAACACTGAAGCTTTCTTT.